The rows below give T cell receptor beta chains drawn from one sample of a study of patients and donors after allogeneic stem cell transplantation. MiXCR, applied by TCRdb to the RT-PCR reads, yields one record per CDR3 protein. The table lists about 87,000 distinct CDR3 sequences, around 5% of them singletons. The sequenced material came from blood, either unsorted or a sorted T cell fraction (not recorded which). Receptor source: a human donor who was either an allogeneic HSCT recipient or a stem cell or donor lymphocyte infusion donor (not recorded which). It is not recorded whose cells these are; they may come from a transplant donor. The CDR3 runs from the conserved cysteine through the conserved F or W. Each record gives: clone size, V gene, D gene, J gene, CDR3 DNA, CDR3 protein. D genes are given only for firm matches. Not every row has a clone size; where given, it reads once, few, many or a size class.

clone size: many
V gene: TRBV20-1
D gene: -
J gene: TRBJ1-2
CDR3 DNA: TGCAGTGCTAGATCGGGCAGTACTAACTATGGCTACACCTTC
CDR3 protein: CSARSGSTNYGYTF

clone size: few
V gene: TRBV12-3/TRBV12-4
D gene: -
J gene: TRBJ1-5
CDR3 DNA: TGTGCCAGCAGTTTAGTTCCGGGTCCAGACCGTGCGTCAACCCTGAATCAGCCCCAGCATTTT
CDR3 protein: CASSLVPGPDRASTLNQPQHF

clone size: many
V gene: TRBV4-2
D gene: TRBD1
J gene: TRBJ1-2
CDR3 DNA: TGTGCCAGCAGCCAAGAATACACAGGGGACTATGGCTACACCTTC
CDR3 protein: CASSQEYTGDYGYTF

clone size: few
V gene: TRBV2
D gene: TRBD1
J gene: TRBJ2-3
CDR3 DNA: TGTGCCAGCAGTCGGGACAGGGGGCCAGGAGATACGCAGTATTTT
CDR3 protein: CASSRDRGPGDTQYF

clone size: many
V gene: TRBV9
D gene: TRBD1
J gene: TRBJ1-1
CDR3 DNA: TGTGCCAGCAGCGGGACAGGGTTGAACACTGAAGCTTTCTTT
CDR3 protein: CASSGTGLNTEAFF

clone size: many
V gene: TRBV7-2
D gene: -
J gene: TRBJ2-1
CDR3 DNA: TGTGCCAGCAGCTTAAACAGCTACAATGAGCAGTTCTTC
CDR3 protein: CASSLNSYNEQFF

clone size: many
V gene: TRBV15
D gene: -
J gene: TRBJ2-1
CDR3 DNA: TGTGCCACCAGCAGAGATTTTAATCCGGACTCAATTCAGTTCTTC
CDR3 protein: CATSRDFNPDSIQFF

clone size: many
V gene: TRBV2
D gene: -
J gene: TRBJ2-1
CDR3 DNA: TGTGCCAGCAGTGATCTCGGGAGCTACAATGAGCAGTTCTTC
CDR3 protein: CASSDLGSYNEQFF

clone size: -
V gene: TRBV10-2
D gene: -
J gene: TRBJ1-5
CDR3 DNA: TGCGCCAGCAGTTCACAGGGCAATCAGCCCCAGCATTTT
CDR3 protein: CASSSQGNQPQHF

clone size: many
V gene: TRBV3-1
D gene: -
J gene: TRBJ1-4
CDR3 DNA: TGTGCCAGCAGCCAAGACCGTGAAAAACTGTTTTTT
CDR3 protein: CASSQDREKLFF

clone size: -
V gene: TRBV2
D gene: TRBD1
J gene: TRBJ2-1
CDR3 DNA: TGTGCCAGCAGTGAAGACAGGGGGTTCAGAAGGAATGAGCAGTTCTTC
CDR3 protein: CASSEDRGFRRNEQFF

clone size: many
V gene: TRBV2
D gene: -
J gene: TRBJ2-2
CDR3 DNA: TGTGCCAGCACCGAAGGCGGGGGCAACACCGGGGAGCTGTTTTTT
CDR3 protein: CASTEGGGNTGELFF

clone size: many
V gene: TRBV18
D gene: TRBD1
J gene: TRBJ2-3
CDR3 DNA: TGTGCCAGCTCGAGGGGGACAGGGGAGGATACGCAGTATTTT
CDR3 protein: CASSRGTGEDTQYF

clone size: -
V gene: TRBV19
D gene: TRBD1
J gene: TRBJ1-6
CDR3 DNA: TGTGCCAGCAGTATAGTAGGAGGGACAGGGAATTCACCCCTCCACTTT
CDR3 protein: CASSIVGGTGNSPLHF

clone size: -
V gene: TRBV11-3
D gene: TRBD2
J gene: TRBJ2-5
CDR3 DNA: TGTGCCAGCAGCTCAGGTAGCGGGGGTTTCGAGACCCAGTACTTC
CDR3 protein: CASSSGSGGFETQYF

clone size: many
V gene: TRBV5-4
D gene: TRBD1
J gene: TRBJ2-2
CDR3 DNA: TGTGCCAGCAGCTTGGGGACAGGGGGGGTCACCGGGGAGCTGTTTTTT
CDR3 protein: CASSLGTGGVTGELFF

clone size: many
V gene: TRBV5-5
D gene: -
J gene: TRBJ2-1
CDR3 DNA: TGTGCCAGCAGCCCCAGGGGTAGCGGGCCCGGACAGCAGTTCTTC
CDR3 protein: CASSPRGSGPGQQFF

clone size: many
V gene: TRBV24-1
D gene: -
J gene: TRBJ2-6
CDR3 DNA: TGTGCCACCAGTATGCAGGGAAAACCGCCCGGGGCCAACGTCCTGACTTTC
CDR3 protein: CATSMQGKPPGANVLTF

clone size: many
V gene: TRBV7-9
D gene: -
J gene: TRBJ2-3
CDR3 DNA: TGTGCCAGCAGCCTACAGGGTATTAGCACAGATACGCAGTATTTT
CDR3 protein: CASSLQGISTDTQYF

clone size: many
V gene: TRBV27
D gene: -
J gene: TRBJ1-2
CDR3 DNA: TGTGCCAGCAGATCCAGGACAGCCTATAATGGCTACACCTTC
CDR3 protein: CASRSRTAYNGYTF

clone size: -
V gene: TRBV7-6
D gene: TRBD1
J gene: TRBJ1-2
CDR3 DNA: TGTGCCAGCAGCTTAGCCCAGACAGGGTTCGGGAACTATGGCTACACCTTC
CDR3 protein: CASSLAQTGFGNYGYTF

clone size: many
V gene: TRBV6-1
D gene: TRBD1
J gene: TRBJ2-7
CDR3 DNA: TGTGCCAGCAGTCCTCCGGGACAGGGGGCGCGGGAGCAGTACTTC
CDR3 protein: CASSPPGQGAREQYF

clone size: many
V gene: TRBV28
D gene: -
J gene: TRBJ1-1
CDR3 DNA: TGTGCCAGCAGGGGTCAGGGGCTGAACACTGAAGCTTTCTTT
CDR3 protein: CASRGQGLNTEAFF

clone size: many
V gene: TRBV27
D gene: -
J gene: TRBJ1-6
CDR3 DNA: TGTGCCAGCCGATTTTCCGGGACAAGAATTTCACCCCTCCACTTT
CDR3 protein: CASRFSGTRISPLHF

clone size: many
V gene: TRBV14
D gene: TRBD2
J gene: TRBJ2-2
CDR3 DNA: TGTGCCAGCAGCCTGGGGACTAGCCTTTCCACCGGGGAGCTGTTTTTT
CDR3 protein: CASSLGTSLSTGELFF

clone size: many
V gene: TRBV14
D gene: -
J gene: TRBJ1-4
CDR3 DNA: TGTGCCAGCAGCCGAATATCGTTCACTAATGAAAAACTGTTTTTT
CDR3 protein: CASSRISFTNEKLFF

clone size: many
V gene: TRBV19
D gene: -
J gene: TRBJ2-3
CDR3 DNA: TGTGCCAGTAGTATGTCCCACCCGGGCGGGGATACGCAGTATTTT
CDR3 protein: CASSMSHPGGDTQYF

clone size: many
V gene: TRBV7-9
D gene: -
J gene: TRBJ2-5
CDR3 DNA: TGTGCCAGCAGCAGCACGACAGGTTTCCAAGAGACCCAGTACTTC
CDR3 protein: CASSSTTGFQETQYF

clone size: many
V gene: TRBV19
D gene: -
J gene: TRBJ1-1
CDR3 DNA: TGTGCCAGTAGTGATACAGGCCTGGGGACTGAAGCTTTCTTT
CDR3 protein: CASSDTGLGTEAFF

clone size: many
V gene: TRBV2
D gene: TRBD2
J gene: TRBJ2-5
CDR3 DNA: TGTGCCAGCATCGGGGGGGGGTCTCAAGAGACCCAGTACTTC
CDR3 protein: CASIGGGSQETQYF

clone size: many
V gene: TRBV7-9
D gene: -
J gene: TRBJ1-5
CDR3 DNA: TGTGCCAGCAGCTTAGATAGTACAGGGAATCAGCCCCAGCATTTT
CDR3 protein: CASSLDSTGNQPQHF

clone size: many
V gene: TRBV18
D gene: -
J gene: TRBJ2-7
CDR3 DNA: TGTGCCAGCTCACCGGTCAGCGCAAACTACGAGCAGTACTTC
CDR3 protein: CASSPVSANYEQYF

clone size: few
V gene: TRBV19
D gene: -
J gene: TRBJ1-3
CDR3 DNA: TGTGCCAGTAGTATCGCGGCAGGGGCTCGCTCTGGAAACACCATATATTTT
CDR3 protein: CASSIAAGARSGNTIYF

clone size: many
V gene: TRBV6-1
D gene: -
J gene: TRBJ1-6
CDR3 DNA: TGTGCCAGCAGCCTCGACATGTCCAATTCACCCCTCCACTTT
CDR3 protein: CASSLDMSNSPLHF

clone size: few
V gene: TRBV30
D gene: TRBD2
J gene: TRBJ2-1
CDR3 DNA: TGTGCCTGGAGTGTAGCGGGAGGGGCTTCCTACAATGAGCAGTTCTTC
CDR3 protein: CAWSVAGGASYNEQFF

clone size: many
V gene: TRBV28
D gene: -
J gene: TRBJ2-7
CDR3 DNA: TGTGCCAGCAGTTTCCCAGGGCCGAAAACCTACGAGCAGTACTTC
CDR3 protein: CASSFPGPKTYEQYF

clone size: few
V gene: TRBV18
D gene: -
J gene: TRBJ1-1
CDR3 DNA: TGTGCCAGCTCACCAGTGGACACCAACACTGAAGCTTTCTTT
CDR3 protein: CASSPVDTNTEAFF

clone size: -
V gene: TRBV5-4
D gene: -
J gene: TRBJ2-5
CDR3 DNA: TGTGCCAGCCGGGACGGCGGGGTTAACCAAGAGACCCAGTACTTC
CDR3 protein: CASRDGGVNQETQYF

clone size: few
V gene: TRBV18
D gene: -
J gene: TRBJ1-1
CDR3 DNA: TGTGCCAGCTCACCAAGCCCAACAAGCAACACTGAAGCTTTCTTT
CDR3 protein: CASSPSPTSNTEAFF

clone size: many
V gene: TRBV5-4
D gene: -
J gene: TRBJ2-1
CDR3 DNA: TGTGCCAGCAGCAGGGGTCACAATGAGCAGTTCTTC
CDR3 protein: CASSRGHNEQFF

clone size: many
V gene: TRBV15
D gene: TRBD1
J gene: TRBJ1-2
CDR3 DNA: TGTGCCACCAGCAGAGAAGGGGGCGACTATGGCTACACCTTC
CDR3 protein: CATSREGGDYGYTF

clone size: medium-sized
V gene: TRBV9
D gene: -
J gene: TRBJ2-2
CDR3 DNA: TGTGCCAGCAGCGTGGGGCCGAACACCGGGGAGCTGTTTTTT
CDR3 protein: CASSVGPNTGELFF

clone size: many
V gene: TRBV7-9
D gene: -
J gene: TRBJ2-7
CDR3 DNA: TGTGCCAGCAGCTTAATAGTTTCTGACGAGCAGTACTTC
CDR3 protein: CASSLIVSDEQYF

clone size: many
V gene: TRBV7-9
D gene: -
J gene: TRBJ2-7
CDR3 DNA: TGTGCCAGCAGCCTGCAATCCTACGAGCAGTACTTC
CDR3 protein: CASSLQSYEQYF

clone size: many
V gene: TRBV18
D gene: -
J gene: TRBJ2-3
CDR3 DNA: TGTGCCAGCTCACCGGACAGAAGCACAGATACGCAGTATTTT
CDR3 protein: CASSPDRSTDTQYF

clone size: few
V gene: TRBV4-2
D gene: -
J gene: TRBJ2-2
CDR3 DNA: TGTGCCAGCAGCCAAGAGGGGGCAAGGGCCGGGGAGCTGTTTTTT
CDR3 protein: CASSQEGARAGELFF

clone size: -
V gene: TRBV19
D gene: TRBD1
J gene: TRBJ1-1
CDR3 DNA: TGTGCCAGTAGTATGGACAGGGGGAACACTGAAGCTTTCTTT
CDR3 protein: CASSMDRGNTEAFF

clone size: many
V gene: TRBV12-3/TRBV12-4
D gene: TRBD2
J gene: TRBJ2-3
CDR3 DNA: TGTGCCAGCAGTTCGACTAGCCCCTCCACAGATACGCAGTATTTT
CDR3 protein: CASSSTSPSTDTQYF

clone size: few
V gene: TRBV5-1
D gene: -
J gene: TRBJ1-4
CDR3 DNA: -
CDR3 protein: CASRGGQGTFATNEKTVFF

clone size: medium-sized
V gene: TRBV6-1
D gene: -
J gene: TRBJ1-1
CDR3 DNA: TGTGCCAGCAGATCCCTGACAGGCGCGAGGAGATATACTGAAGCTTTCTTT
CDR3 protein: CASRSLTGARRYTEAFF

clone size: many
V gene: TRBV12-3/TRBV12-4
D gene: -
J gene: TRBJ1-3
CDR3 DNA: TGTGCCAGCAGTCGACTCCGATCTGGAAACACCATATATTTT
CDR3 protein: CASSRLRSGNTIYF

clone size: many
V gene: TRBV5-6
D gene: -
J gene: TRBJ2-2
CDR3 DNA: TGTGCCAGCAGCTTGTTAACCGGGGAGCTGTTTTTT
CDR3 protein: CASSLLTGELFF

clone size: few
V gene: TRBV5-1
D gene: -
J gene: TRBJ2-3
CDR3 DNA: TGCGCCAGCAGCCGAAGGGGGGGGGCCTCGGGCACAGATACGCAGTATTTT
CDR3 protein: CASSRRGGASGTDTQYF

clone size: many
V gene: TRBV7-2
D gene: -
J gene: TRBJ2-7
CDR3 DNA: TGTGCCAGCAGCTTAGTTGGCGGTCCTACCTACGAGCAGTACTTC
CDR3 protein: CASSLVGGPTYEQYF